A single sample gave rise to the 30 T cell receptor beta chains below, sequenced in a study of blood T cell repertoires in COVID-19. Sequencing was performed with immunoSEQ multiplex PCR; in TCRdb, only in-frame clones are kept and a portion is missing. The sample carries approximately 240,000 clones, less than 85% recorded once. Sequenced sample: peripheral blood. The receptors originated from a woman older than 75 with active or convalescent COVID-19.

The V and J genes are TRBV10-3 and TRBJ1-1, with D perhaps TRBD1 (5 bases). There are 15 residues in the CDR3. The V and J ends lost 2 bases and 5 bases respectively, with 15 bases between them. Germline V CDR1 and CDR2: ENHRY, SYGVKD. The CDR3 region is CAISEARGRGTEAFF. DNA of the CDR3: TGTGCCATCAGTGAGGCCCGGGGGAGAGGGACTGAAGCTTTCTTT.

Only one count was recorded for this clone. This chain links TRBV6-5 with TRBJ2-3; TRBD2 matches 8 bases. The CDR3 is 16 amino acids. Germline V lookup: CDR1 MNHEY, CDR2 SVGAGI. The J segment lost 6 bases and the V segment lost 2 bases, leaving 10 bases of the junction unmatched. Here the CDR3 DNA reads TGTGCCAGCAGTTACCGAACCGGGGGGGCCGGGGATACGCAGTATTTT. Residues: CASSYRTGGAGDTQYF.

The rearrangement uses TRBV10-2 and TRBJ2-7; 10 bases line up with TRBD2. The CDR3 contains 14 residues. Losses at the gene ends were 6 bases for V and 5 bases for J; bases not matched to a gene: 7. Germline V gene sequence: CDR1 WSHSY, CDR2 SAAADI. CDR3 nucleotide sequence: TGCGCCAGCAGGGCTAGCGGGAGCAACCACGAGCAGTACTTC. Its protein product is CASRASGSNHEQYF.

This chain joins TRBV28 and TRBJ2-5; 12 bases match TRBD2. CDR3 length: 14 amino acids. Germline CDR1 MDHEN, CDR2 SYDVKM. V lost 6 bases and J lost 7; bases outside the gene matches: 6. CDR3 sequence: CASSASGGEGTQYF. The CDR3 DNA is TGTGCCAGCAGCGCTAGCGGGGGGGAAGGGACCCAGTACTTC.

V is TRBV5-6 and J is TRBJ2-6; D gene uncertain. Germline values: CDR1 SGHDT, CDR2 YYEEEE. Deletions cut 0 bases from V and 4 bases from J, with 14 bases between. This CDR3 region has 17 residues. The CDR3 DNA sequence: TGTGCCAGCAGCTTGGAATCCGGTTTCAGGGGGGCCAACGTCCTGACTTTC. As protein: CASSLESGFRGANVLTF.

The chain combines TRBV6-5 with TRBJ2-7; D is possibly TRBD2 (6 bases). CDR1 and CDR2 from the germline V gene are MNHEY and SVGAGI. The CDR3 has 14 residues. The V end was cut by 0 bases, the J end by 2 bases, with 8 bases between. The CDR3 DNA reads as TGTGCCAGCAGTTACTCGGCTAGCGCCTACGAGCAGTACTTC. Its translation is CASSYSASAYEQYF.

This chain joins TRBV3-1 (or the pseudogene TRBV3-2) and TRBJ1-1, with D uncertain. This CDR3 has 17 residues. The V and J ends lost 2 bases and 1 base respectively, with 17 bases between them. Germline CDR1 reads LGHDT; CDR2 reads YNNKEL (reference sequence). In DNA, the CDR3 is TGTGCCAGCAGCCAACTGCCGGGAGCCCTCCGGAACACTGAAGCTTTCTTT. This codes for CASSQLPGALRNTEAFF.

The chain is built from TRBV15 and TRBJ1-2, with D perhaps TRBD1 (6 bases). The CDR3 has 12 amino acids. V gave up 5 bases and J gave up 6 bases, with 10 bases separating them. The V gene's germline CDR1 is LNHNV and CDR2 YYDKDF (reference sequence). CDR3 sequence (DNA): TGTGCCACCAGCGAACAGGGCCATGGCTACACCTTC. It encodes CATSEQGHGYTF.

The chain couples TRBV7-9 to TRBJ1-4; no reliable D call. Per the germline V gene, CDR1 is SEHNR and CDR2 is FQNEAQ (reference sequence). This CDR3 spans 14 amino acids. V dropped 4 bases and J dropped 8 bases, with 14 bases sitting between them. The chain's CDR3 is CASSSPGRMEKLFF. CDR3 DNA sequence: TGTGCCAGCAGCTCCCCCGGTCGAATGGAAAAACTGTTTTTT.

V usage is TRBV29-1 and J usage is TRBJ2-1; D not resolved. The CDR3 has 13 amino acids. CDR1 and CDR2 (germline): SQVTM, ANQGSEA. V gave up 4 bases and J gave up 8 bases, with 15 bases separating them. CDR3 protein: CSVGVVSSDEQFF. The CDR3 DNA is TGCAGCGTTGGGGTAGTGTCAAGCGATGAGCAGTTCTTC.

CDR3 nucleotide sequence: TGCGCCAGCAGCACCCAGACAGGGCCTCTCTACAATGAGCAGTTCTTC. Protein product: CASSTQTGPLYNEQFF. J is TRBJ2-1 and V is TRBV5-1; 7 nucleotides match TRBD1. Trimming cost V 4 bases and J 3 bases; bases outside gene matches: 10. CDR1 is SGHRS, CDR2 YFSETQ, per germline. The CDR3 contains 16 residues. The full variable domain, with the rest looked up from reference TRBV5-1 and TRBJ2-1, is KAGVTQTPRYLIKTRGQQVTLSCSPISGHRSVSWYQQTPGQGLQFLFEYFSETQRNKGNFPGRFSGRQFSNSRSEMNVSTLELGDSALYLCASSTQTGPLYNEQFFGPGTRLTVL.

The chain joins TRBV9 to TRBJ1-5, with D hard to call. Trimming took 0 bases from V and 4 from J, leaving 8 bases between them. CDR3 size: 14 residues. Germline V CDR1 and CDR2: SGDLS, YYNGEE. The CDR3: CASSVGSGNQPQHF. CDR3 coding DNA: TGTGCCAGCAGCGTAGGTAGCGGTAATCAGCCCCAGCATTTT.

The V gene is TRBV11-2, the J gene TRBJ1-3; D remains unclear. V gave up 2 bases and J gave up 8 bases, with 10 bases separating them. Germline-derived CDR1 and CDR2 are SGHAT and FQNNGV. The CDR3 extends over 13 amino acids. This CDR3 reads CASSLTSGDTIYF. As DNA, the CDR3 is TGTGCCAGCAGCTTAACCAGCGGGGACACCATATATTTT.

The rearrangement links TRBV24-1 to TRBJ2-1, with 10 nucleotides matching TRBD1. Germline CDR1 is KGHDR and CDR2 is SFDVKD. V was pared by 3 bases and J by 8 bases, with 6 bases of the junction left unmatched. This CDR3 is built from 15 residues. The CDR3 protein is CATSDSSGTGDEQFF. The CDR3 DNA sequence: TGTGCCACCAGTGATAGTTCCGGGACAGGGGATGAGCAGTTCTTC.

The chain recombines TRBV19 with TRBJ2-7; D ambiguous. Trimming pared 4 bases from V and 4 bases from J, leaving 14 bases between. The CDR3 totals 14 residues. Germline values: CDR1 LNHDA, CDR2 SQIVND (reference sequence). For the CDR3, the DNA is TGTGCCAGTAGTACCCAGCTGGGCCGGTACGAGCAGTACTTC. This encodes CASSTQLGRYEQYF. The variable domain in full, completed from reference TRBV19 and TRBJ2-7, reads DGGITQSPKYLFRKEGQNVTLSCEQNLNHDAMYWYRQDPGQGLRLIYYSQIVNDFQKGDIAEGYSVSREKKESFPLTVTSAQKNPTAFYLCASSTQLGRYEQYFGPGTRLTVT.

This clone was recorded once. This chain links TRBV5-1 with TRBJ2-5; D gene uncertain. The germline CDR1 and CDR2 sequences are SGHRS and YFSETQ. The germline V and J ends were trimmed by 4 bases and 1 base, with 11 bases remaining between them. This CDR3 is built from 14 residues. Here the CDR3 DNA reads TGCGCCAGCAGCGAAAAGGAGCGCCAAGAGACCCAGTACTTC. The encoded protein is CASSEKERQETQYF.

DNA for the CDR3: TGTGCCACCAGCAGACCCACAGGGTGGGGTCAGCCCCAGCATTTT. Residues: CATSRPTGWGQPQHF. The V gene is TRBV15, the J gene TRBJ1-5; D is perhaps TRBD1 (6 bases). CDR3 length: 15 residues. V was shortened by 2 bases and J by 6 bases, with 14 bases between the two germline ends. Germline lookup yields CDR1 LNHNV and CDR2 YYDKDF (reference sequence).

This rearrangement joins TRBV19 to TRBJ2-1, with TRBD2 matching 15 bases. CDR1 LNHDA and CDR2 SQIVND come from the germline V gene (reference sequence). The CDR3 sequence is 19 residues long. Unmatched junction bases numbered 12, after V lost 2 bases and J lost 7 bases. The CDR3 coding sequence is TGTGCCAGTAGTATATCAGGGACTAGCGGGAGGCACCCGTGGAATGAGCAGTTCTTC. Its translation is CASSISGTSGRHPWNEQFF.

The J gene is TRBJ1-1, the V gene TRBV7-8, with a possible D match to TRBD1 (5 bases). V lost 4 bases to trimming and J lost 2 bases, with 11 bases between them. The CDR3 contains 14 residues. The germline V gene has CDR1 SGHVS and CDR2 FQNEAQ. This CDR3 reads CASSSFGHNTEAFF. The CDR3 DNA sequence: TGTGCCAGCAGCTCCTTCGGACATAACACTGAAGCTTTCTTT.

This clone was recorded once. The CDR3 spells CASSFNSGNTIYF. CDR3 coding DNA: TGTGCCAGCAGCTTCAACTCTGGAAACACCATATATTTT. The chain joins TRBV7-9 to TRBJ1-3; D not resolved. Trimming stripped 3 bases from V and 0 bases from J, with 3 bases between. Germline CDR1 reads SEHNR; CDR2 reads FQNEAQ (reference sequence). The CDR3 has 13 amino acids. The full variable domain, its missing parts supplied by reference TRBV7-9 and TRBJ1-3, is DTGVSQNPRHKITKRGQNVTFRCDPISEHNRLYWYRQTLGQGPEFLTYFQNEAQLEKSRLLSDRFSAERPKGSFSTLEIQRTEQGDSAMYLCASSFNSGNTIYFGEGSWLTVV.

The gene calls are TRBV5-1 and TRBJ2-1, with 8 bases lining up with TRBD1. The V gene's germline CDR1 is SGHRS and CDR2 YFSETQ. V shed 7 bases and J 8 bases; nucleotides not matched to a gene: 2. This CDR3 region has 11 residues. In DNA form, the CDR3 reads TGCGCCAGCCACAGGGGGGATGAGCAGTTCTTC. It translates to CASHRGDEQFF. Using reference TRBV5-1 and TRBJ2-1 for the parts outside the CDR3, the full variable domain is KAGVTQTPRYLIKTRGQQVTLSCSPISGHRSVSWYQQTPGQGLQFLFEYFSETQRNKGNFPGRFSGRQFSNSRSEMNVSTLELGDSALYLCASHRGDEQFFGPGTRLTVL.

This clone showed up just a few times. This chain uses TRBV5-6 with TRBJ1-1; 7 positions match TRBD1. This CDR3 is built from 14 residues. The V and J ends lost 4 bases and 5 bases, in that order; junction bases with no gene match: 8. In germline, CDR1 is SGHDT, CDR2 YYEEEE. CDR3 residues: CASSHDRALTEAFF. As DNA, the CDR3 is TGTGCCAGCAGCCACGACAGGGCCCTAACTGAAGCTTTCTTT.

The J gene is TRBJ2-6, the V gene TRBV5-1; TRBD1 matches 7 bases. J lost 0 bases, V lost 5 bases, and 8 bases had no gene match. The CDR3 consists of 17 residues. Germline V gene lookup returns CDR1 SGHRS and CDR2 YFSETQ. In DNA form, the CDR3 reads TGCGCCAGCAGTTCCGGGACAGACTACTCTGGGGCCAACGTCCTGACTTTC. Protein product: CASSSGTDYSGANVLTF.

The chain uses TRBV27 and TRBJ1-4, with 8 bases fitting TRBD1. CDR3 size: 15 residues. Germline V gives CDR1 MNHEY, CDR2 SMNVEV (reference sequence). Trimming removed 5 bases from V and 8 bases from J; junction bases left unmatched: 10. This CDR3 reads CASSITGGQNEKLFF. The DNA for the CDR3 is TGTGCCAGCAGTATAACAGGGGGGCAGAACGAAAAACTGTTTTTT.

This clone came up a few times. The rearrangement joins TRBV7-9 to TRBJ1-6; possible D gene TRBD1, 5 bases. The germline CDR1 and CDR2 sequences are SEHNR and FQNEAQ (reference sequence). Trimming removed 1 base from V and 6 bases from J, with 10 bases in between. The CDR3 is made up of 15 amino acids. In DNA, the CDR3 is TGTGCCAGCAGCTTAGGGGGCAGGGCTAATTCACCCCTCCACTTT. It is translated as CASSLGGRANSPLHF.

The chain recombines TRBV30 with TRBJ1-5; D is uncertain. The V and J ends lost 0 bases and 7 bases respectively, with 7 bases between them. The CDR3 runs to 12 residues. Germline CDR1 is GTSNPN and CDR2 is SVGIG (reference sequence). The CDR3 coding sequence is TGTGCCTGGAGTGTAAGGGAGCAGCCCCAGCATTTT. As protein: CAWSVREQPQHF.

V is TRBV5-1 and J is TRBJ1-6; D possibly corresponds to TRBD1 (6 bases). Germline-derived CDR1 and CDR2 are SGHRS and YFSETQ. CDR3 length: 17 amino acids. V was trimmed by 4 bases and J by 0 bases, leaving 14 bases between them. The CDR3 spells CASSPGQTSSYNSPLHF. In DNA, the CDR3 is TGCGCCAGCAGCCCCGGACAGACGAGCTCCTATAATTCACCCCTCCACTTT.

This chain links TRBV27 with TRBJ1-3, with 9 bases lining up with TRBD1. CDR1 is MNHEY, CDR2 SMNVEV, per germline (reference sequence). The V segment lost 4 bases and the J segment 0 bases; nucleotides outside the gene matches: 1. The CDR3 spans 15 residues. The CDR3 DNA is TGTGCCAGCAGTTACAGGGGGCTCTCTGGAAACACCATATATTTT. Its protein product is CASSYRGLSGNTIYF.

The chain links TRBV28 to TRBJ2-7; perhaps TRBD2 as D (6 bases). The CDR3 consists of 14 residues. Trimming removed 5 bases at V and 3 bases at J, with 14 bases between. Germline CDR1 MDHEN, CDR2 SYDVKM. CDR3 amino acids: CASSGGTDYYEQYF. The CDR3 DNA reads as TGTGCCAGCAGTGGGGGGACCGACTACTACGAGCAGTACTTC. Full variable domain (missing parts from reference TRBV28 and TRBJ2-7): DVKVTQSSRYLVKRTGEKVFLECVQDMDHENMFWYRQDPGLGLRLIYFSYDVKMKEKGDIPEGYSVSREKKERFSLILESASTNQTSMYLCASSGGTDYYEQYFGPGTRLTVT.

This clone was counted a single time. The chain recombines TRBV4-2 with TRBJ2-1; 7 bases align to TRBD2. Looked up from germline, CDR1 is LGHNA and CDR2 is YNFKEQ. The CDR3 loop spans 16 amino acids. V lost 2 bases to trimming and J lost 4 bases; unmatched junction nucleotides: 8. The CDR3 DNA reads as TGTGCCAGCAGCCAAACAACTAGCGCGGGATACAATGAGCAGTTCTTC. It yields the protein CASSQTTSAGYNEQFF.